This T cell receptor beta chain was sequenced for a study of spatial heterogeneity in lung cancer. Study as a whole: At a median of about 22 months after resection, follow-up PBMC samples were sequenced when available. Fewer alpha-chain than beta-chain sequences were consistently detected.

Time point defined: blood at routine non-recurrence follow-up after resection. The V and J ends lost 1 base and 3 bases respectively, with 10 bases between them. Germline CDR1 LGHNA, CDR2 YSLEER. The CDR3 is 15 amino acids. Unique molecular identifiers, one per molecule, were present on every TCR cDNA molecule. TCRdb re-derived calls from the 5' RACE reads in MiXCR, one entry per CDR3 protein. Here the sample spans fewer than 3,500 distinct CDR3 sequences, 15% to 20% being singletons. Study observations and caveats: Compared with follow-up, resection was when ubiquitous expanded tumor TCRs appeared in blood more.

This clonotype counts as medium-sized. The antigen is not known. The sample here was PBMCs, taken at follow-up. The chain combines TRBV4-3 with TRBJ2-1, with a weak D call TRBD1 (6 bases). The TCR comes from a male donor with early-stage non-small cell lung cancer. The CDR3 sequence: CASSQGQALYNEQFF. The CDR3 region has the DNA TGCGCCAGCAGCCAAGGACAGGCGCTCTACAATGAGCAGTTCTTC.